This record concerns one TCR beta chain sequence. Antigen: not known. The sample is drawn from a study of T cells in localized non-small cell lung cancer. Per germline, CDR1 ENHRY and CDR2 SYGVKD. The CDR3 is 12 amino acids. Trimming pared 2 bases from V and 7 bases from J, leaving 6 bases between. The assay was immunoSEQ multiplex PCR, and TCRdb's table has in-frame clones only and misses some. The sample carries 990 or so clones, 36% recorded once. General observations from the study: Increased T cell density in blood showed an association with longer overall survival. The study detected a median around 50 of the top 100 tumor clones in adjacent lung.

The genes are TRBV10-3 and TRBJ2-1; D is undetermined. This receptor was taken from a man aged 40 to 75 with stage I lung adenocarcinoma. This specimen was lung tumor tissue, taken before any cancer treatment. The CDR3 bases are TGTGCCATCAGTGAGATGGGGAATGAGCAGTTCTTC. This codes for CAISEMGNEQFF.